This TCR beta chain was retrieved from a study of shared clonotypes between healthy human individuals. Looked up from germline, CDR1 is LNHDA and CDR2 is SQIVND (reference sequence). With V trimmed by 7 bases and J by 4 bases, 3 bases remained unmatched. The CDR3 runs to 14 residues. Generated by immunoSEQ multiplex PCR, the TCRdb table keeps only in-frame clones and is missing some. The sample carries some 2,500,000 clones, 93% recorded once. All participating donors were Caucasian adults from Nashville, Tennessee. The receptor was isolated from a man in his late teens or twenties in good health. Some clones in this sample may be carry-over from other donors' samples. Sequenced: naive CD4+ T cells from PBMCs. Subset: CD45RA+ positively selected. V and J are TRBV19 and TRBJ2-7, with 14 bases that match TRBD2. The CDR3 sequence is CASNRTSGRYEQYF. Written as DNA, the CDR3 is TGTGCCAGTAACCGGACTAGCGGGAGGTACGAGCAGTACTTC.